This T cell receptor beta chain appears in the sequencing data of a study of OX40 agonist ivuxolimab in advanced cancers. On the study more broadly: It was permissible to have had prior anti-PD-1, anti-PD-L1 or anti-CTLA-4 therapy, and about 40% had some. Study conclusions and caveats: The 0.1-3.0 mg/kg partial responders had among the lowest clonal expansion. Averaging showed that CD8+ T cells had more expanded clones than CD4+ did.

Note on this clone: What it binds is unknown.

Individuals having autoimmune disease history or systemic immunosuppression were not enrolled. Libraries were prepared by immunoSEQ multiplex PCR; TCRdb keeps only in-frame clonotypes and omits some of them. The data contain 72,000 or so clones, about 80% of them singletons. Germline V CDR1 and CDR2: MNHNY, SVGAGI (reference sequence). The V gene lost 0 bases and the J gene lost 9 bases, with 6 bases spanning the gap. This CDR3 is 12 amino acids long. The chain joins TRBV6-6 to TRBJ2-1; D remains ambiguous. The specimen was CD4+ or CD8+ T cells sorted from blood, collected in a trial of the OX40 agonist ivuxolimab. The sequence derives from an adult with an advanced solid tumor such as melanoma, head and neck, liver or kidney cancer. The CDR3 nucleotides read TGTGCCAGCAGTTACTCGATTGTTGAGCAGTTCTTC. It is translated as CASSYSIVEQFF.